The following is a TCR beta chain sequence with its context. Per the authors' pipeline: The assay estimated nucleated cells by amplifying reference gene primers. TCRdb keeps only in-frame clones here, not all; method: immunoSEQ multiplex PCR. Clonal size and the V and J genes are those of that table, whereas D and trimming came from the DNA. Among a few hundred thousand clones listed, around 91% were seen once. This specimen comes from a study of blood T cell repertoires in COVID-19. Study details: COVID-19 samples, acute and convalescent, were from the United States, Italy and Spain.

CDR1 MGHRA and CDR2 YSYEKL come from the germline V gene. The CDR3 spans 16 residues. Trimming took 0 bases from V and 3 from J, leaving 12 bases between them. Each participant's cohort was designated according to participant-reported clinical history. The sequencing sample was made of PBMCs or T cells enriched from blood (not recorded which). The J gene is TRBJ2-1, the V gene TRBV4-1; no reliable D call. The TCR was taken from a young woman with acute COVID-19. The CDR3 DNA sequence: TGCGCCAGCAGCCAAGAGGTCAGCGCATACTACAATGAGCAGTTCTTC. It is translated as CASSQEVSAYYNEQFF.